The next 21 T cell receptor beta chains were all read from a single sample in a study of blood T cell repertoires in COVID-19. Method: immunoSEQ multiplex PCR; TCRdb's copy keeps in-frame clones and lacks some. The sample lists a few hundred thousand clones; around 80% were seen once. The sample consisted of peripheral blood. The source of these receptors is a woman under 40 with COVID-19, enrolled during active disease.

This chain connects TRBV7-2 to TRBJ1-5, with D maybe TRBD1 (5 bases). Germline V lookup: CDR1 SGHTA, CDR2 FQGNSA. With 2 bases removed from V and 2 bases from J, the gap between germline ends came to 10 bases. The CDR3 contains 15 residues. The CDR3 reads CASSLMGGGNQPQHF. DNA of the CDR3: TGTGCCAGCAGCTTAATGGGGGGGGGCAATCAGCCCCAGCATTTT. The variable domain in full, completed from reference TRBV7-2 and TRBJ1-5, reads GAGVSQSPSNKVTEKGKDVELRCDPISGHTALYWYRQSLGQGLEFLIYFQGNSAPDKSGLPSDRFSAERTGGSVSTLTIQRTQQEDSAVYLCASSLMGGGNQPQHFGDGTRLSIL.

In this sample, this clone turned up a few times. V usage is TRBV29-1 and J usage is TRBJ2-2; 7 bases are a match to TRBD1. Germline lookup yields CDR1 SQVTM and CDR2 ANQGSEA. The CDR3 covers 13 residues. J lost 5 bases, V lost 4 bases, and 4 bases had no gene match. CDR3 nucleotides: TGCAGCGTTGGGCCAGGGGGAACCGGGGAGCTGTTTTTT. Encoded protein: CSVGPGGTGELFF.

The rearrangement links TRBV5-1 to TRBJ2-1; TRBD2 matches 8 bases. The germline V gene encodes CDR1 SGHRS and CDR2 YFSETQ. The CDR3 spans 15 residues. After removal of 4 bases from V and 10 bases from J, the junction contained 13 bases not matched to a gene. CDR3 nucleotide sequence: TGCGCCAGCAGCCCGGCATCGGGAGGGCCGGTGGAGCAGTTCTTC. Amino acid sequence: CASSPASGGPVEQFF. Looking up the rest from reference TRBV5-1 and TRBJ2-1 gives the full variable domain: KAGVTQTPRYLIKTRGQQVTLSCSPISGHRSVSWYQQTPGQGLQFLFEYFSETQRNKGNFPGRFSGRQFSNSRSEMNVSTLELGDSALYLCASSPASGGPVEQFFGPGTRLTVL.

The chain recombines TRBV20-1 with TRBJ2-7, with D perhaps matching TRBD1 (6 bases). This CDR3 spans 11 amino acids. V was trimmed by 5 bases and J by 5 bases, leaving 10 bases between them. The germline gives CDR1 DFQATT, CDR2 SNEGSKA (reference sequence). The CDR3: CSALQGNEQYF. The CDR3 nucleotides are TGCAGTGCTTTACAGGGCAACGAGCAGTACTTC.

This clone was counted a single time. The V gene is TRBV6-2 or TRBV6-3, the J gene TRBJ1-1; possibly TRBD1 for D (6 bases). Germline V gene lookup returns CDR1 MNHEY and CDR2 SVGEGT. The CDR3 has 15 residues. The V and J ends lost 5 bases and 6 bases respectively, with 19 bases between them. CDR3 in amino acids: CASSLPAAGAPEAFF. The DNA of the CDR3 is TGTGCCAGCAGTCTACCCGCCGCGGGGGCTCCTGAAGCTTTCTTT.

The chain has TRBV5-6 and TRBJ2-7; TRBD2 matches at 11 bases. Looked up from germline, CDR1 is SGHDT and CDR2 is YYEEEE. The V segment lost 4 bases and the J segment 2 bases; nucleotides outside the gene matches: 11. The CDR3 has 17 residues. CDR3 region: CASSQRLAGNLAYEQYF. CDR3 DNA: TGTGCCAGCAGCCAACGACTAGCGGGAAACCTTGCCTACGAGCAGTACTTC.

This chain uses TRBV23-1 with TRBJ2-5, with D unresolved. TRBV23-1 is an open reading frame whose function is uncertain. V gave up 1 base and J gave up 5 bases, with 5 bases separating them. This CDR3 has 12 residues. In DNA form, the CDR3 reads TGCGCCAGCAGTCAATATCTCGAGACCCAGTACTTC. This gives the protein CASSQYLETQYF.

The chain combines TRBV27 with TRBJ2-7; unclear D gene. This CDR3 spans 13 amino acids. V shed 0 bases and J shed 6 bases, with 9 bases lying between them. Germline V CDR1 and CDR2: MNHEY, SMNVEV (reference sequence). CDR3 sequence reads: CASSLSGSIEQYF. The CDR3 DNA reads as TGTGCCAGCAGTTTATCGGGCAGCATCGAGCAGTACTTC.

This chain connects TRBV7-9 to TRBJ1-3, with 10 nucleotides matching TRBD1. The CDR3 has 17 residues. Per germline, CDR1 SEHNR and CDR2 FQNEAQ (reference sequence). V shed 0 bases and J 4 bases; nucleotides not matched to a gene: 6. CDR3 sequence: CASSLAKGQGKGNTIYF. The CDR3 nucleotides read TGTGCCAGCAGCTTAGCGAAGGGACAGGGGAAAGGAAACACCATATATTTT.

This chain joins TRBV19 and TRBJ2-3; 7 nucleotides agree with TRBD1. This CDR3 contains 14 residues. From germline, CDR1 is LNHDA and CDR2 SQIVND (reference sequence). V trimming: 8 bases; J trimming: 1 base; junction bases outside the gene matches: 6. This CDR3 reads CASGDRAGTDTQYF. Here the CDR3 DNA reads TGTGCCAGTGGCGACAGGGCGGGCACAGATACGCAGTATTTT.

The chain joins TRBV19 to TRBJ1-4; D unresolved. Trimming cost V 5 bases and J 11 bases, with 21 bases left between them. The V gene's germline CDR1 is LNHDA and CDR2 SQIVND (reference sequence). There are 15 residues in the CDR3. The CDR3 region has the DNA TGTGCCAGTAGTTCGATCGAGGGAGTTATTGGGAAACTGTTTTTT. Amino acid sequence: CASSSIEGVIGKLFF.

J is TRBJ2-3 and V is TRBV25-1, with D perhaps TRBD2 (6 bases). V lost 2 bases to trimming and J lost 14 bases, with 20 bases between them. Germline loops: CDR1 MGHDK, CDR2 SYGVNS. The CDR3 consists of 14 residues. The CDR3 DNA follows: TGTGCCAGCAGTGAAGTTAGGGCGGGGCCCCAGAGGTATTTT. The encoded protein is CASSEVRAGPQRYF.

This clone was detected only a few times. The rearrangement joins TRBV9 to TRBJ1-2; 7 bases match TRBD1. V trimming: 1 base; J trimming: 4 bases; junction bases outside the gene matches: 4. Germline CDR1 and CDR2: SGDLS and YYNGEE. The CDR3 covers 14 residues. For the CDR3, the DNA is TGTGCCAGCAGCGTACGGGACAGCCTCTATGGCTACACCTTC. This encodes CASSVRDSLYGYTF.

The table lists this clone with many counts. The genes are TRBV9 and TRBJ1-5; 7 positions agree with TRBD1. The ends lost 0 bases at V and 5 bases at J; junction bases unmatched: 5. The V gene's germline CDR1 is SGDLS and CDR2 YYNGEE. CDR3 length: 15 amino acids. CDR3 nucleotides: TGTGCCAGCAGCGTAGGACAGGGAGGCGATCAGCCCCAGCATTTT. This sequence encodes CASSVGQGGDQPQHF.

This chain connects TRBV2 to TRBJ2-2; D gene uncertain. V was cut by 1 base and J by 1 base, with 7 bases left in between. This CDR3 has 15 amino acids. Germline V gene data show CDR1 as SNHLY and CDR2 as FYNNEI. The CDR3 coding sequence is TGTGCCAGCAGTGAAGTCCCGAGGAACACCGGGGAGCTGTTTTTT. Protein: CASSEVPRNTGELFF.

The CDR3 coding sequence is TGTGCCACCAGCAGAGATCCCGGGTCCTACGAGCAGTACTTC. Translating it yields CATSRDPGSYEQYF. This rearrangement joins TRBV15 to TRBJ2-7; unclear D gene. Deletions cut 0 bases from V and 1 base from J, with 7 bases between. The CDR3 extends over 14 amino acids. In germline, CDR1 is LNHNV, CDR2 YYDKDF (reference sequence). Full variable domain (remainder filled in from reference TRBV15 and TRBJ2-7): DAMVIQNPRYQVTQFGKPVTLSCSQTLNHNVMYWYQQKSSQAPKLLFHYYDKDFNNEADTPDNFQSRRPNTSFCFLDIRSPGLGDTAMYLCATSRDPGSYEQYFGPGTRLTVT.

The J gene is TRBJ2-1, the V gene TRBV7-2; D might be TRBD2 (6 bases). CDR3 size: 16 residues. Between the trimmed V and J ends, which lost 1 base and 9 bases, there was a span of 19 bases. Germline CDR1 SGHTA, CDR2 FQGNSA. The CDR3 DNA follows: TGTGCCAGCAGCTTAGTTTTTAGCGGCAGGGAGGCTGAGCAGTTCTTC. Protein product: CASSLVFSGREAEQFF. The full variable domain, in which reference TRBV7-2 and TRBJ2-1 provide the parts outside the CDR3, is GAGVSQSPSNKVTEKGKDVELRCDPISGHTALYWYRQSLGQGLEFLIYFQGNSAPDKSGLPSDRFSAERTGGSVSTLTIQRTQQEDSAVYLCASSLVFSGREAEQFFGPGTRLTVL.

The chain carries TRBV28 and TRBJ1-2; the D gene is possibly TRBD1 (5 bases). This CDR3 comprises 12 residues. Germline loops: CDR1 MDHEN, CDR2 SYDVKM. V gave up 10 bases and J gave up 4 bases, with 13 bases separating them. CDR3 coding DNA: TGTGCCATTCTGCGGCAGGGCTATGGCTACACCTTC. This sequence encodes CAILRQGYGYTF.

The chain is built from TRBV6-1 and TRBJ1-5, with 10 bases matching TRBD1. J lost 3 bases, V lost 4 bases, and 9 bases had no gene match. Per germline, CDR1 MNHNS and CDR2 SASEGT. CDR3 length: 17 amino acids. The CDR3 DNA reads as TGTGCCAGCAGTGTTAGCCGGGACAGGGGATTCAATCAGCCCCAGCATTTT. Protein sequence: CASSVSRDRGFNQPQHF.

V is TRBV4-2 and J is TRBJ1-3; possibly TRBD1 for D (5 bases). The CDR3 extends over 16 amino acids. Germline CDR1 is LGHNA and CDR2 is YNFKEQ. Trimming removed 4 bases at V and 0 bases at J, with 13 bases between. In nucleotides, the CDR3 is TGTGCCAGCAGCCCAGGGTCCACCTACTCTGGAAACACCATATATTTT. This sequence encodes CASSPGSTYSGNTIYF.

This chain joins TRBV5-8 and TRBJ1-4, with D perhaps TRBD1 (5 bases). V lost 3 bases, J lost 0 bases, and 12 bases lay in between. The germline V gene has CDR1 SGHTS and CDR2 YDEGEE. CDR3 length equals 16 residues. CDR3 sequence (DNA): TGTGCCAGCAGCTCGATGACAGCTGCAACTAATGAAAAACTGTTTTTT. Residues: CASSSMTAATNEKLFF.